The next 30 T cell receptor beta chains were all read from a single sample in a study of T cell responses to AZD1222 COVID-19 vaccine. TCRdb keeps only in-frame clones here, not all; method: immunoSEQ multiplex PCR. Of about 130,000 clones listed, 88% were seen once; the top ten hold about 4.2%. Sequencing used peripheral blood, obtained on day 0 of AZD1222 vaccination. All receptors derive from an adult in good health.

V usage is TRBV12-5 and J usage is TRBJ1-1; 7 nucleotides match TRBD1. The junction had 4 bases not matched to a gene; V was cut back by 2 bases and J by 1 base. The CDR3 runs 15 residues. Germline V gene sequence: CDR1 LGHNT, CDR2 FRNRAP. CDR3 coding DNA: TGTGCTAGTGGTTTGTCACAGGGGTGGAACACTGAAGCTTTCTTT. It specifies CASGLSQGWNTEAFF.

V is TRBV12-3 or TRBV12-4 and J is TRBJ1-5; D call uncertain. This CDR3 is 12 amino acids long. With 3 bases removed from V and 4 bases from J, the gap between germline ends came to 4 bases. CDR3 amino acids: CASSFENQPQHF. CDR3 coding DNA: TGTGCCAGCAGTTTTGAGAATCAGCCCCAGCATTTT.

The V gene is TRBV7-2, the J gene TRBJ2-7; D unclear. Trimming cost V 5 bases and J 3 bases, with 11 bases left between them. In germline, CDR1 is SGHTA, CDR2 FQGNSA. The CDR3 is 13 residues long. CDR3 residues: CASSPPGLYEQYF. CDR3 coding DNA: TGTGCCAGCAGCCCGCCCGGCCTCTACGAGCAGTACTTC. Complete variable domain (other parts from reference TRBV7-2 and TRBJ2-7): GAGVSQSPSNKVTEKGKDVELRCDPISGHTALYWYRQSLGQGLEFLIYFQGNSAPDKSGLPSDRFSAERTGGSVSTLTIQRTQQEDSAVYLCASSPPGLYEQYFGPGTRLTVT.

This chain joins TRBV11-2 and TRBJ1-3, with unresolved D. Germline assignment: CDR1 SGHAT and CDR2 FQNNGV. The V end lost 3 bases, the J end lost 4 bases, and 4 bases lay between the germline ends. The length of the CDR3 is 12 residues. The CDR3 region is CASSFWGNTIYF. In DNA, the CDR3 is TGTGCCAGCAGCTTTTGGGGAAACACCATATATTTT.

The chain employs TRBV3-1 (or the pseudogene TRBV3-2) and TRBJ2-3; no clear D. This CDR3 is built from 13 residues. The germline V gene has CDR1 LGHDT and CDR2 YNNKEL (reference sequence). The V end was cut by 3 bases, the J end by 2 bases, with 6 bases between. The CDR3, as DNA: TGTGCCAGCAGCCATTCTTTCACAGATACGCAGTATTTT. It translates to CASSHSFTDTQYF.

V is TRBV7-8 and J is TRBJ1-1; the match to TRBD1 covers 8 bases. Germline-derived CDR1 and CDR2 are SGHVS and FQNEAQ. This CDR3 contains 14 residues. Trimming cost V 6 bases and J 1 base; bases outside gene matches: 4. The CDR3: CASSTGTGNTEAFF. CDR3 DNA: TGTGCCAGCAGTACCGGGACAGGGAACACTGAAGCTTTCTTT.

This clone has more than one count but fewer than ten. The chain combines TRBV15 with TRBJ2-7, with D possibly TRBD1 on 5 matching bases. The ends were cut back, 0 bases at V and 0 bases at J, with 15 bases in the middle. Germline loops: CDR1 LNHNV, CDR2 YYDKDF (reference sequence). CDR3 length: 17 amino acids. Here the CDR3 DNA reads TGTGCCACCAGCAGAGATTGGGCAGGGTTAACCTCCTACGAGCAGTACTTC. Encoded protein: CATSRDWAGLTSYEQYF.

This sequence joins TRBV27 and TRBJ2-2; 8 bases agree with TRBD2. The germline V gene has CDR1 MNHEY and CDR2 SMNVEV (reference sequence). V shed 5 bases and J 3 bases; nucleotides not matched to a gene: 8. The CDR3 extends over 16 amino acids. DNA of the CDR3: TGTGCCAGCAGTATCGGCACTAGCGGTTACACCGGGGAGCTGTTTTTT. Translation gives CASSIGTSGYTGELFF.

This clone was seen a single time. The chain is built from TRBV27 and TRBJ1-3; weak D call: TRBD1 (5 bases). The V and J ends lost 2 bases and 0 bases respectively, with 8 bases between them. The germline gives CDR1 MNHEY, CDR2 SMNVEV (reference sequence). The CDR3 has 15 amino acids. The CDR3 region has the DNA TGTGCCAGCAGTTTACAGGGCAACTCTGGAAACACCATATATTTT. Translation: CASSLQGNSGNTIYF.

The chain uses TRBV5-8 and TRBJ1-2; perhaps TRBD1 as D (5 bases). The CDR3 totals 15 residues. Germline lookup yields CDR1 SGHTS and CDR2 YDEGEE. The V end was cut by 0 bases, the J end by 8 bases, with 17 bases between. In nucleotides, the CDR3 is TGTGCCAGCAGCTTGGGGGGGGTCCAGCGATGGGGCTACACCTTC. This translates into CASSLGGVQRWGYTF.

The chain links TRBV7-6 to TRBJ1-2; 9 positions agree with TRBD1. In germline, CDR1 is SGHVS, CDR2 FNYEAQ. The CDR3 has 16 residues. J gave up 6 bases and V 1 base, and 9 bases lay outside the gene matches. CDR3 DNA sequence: TGTGCCAGCAGCTTAGAGTATTCGGGACAGGGAAATGGCTACACCTTC. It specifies CASSLEYSGQGNGYTF.

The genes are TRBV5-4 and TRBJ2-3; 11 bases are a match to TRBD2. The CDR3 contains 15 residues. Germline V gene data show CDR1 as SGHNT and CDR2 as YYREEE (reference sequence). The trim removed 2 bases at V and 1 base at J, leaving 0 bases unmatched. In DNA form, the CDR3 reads TGTGCCAGCAGCTTACTAGCGGGGGGCACAGATACGCAGTATTTT. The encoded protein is CASSLLAGGTDTQYF.

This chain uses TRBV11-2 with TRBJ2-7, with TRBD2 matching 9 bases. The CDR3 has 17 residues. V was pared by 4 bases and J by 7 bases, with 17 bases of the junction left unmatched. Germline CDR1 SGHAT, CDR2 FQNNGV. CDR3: CASSSLFGREGPLEQYF. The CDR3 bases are TGTGCCAGCAGCTCCCTCTTTGGGCGGGAGGGCCCTTTGGAGCAGTACTTC. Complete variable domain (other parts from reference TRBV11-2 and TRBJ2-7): EAGVAQSPRYKIIEKRQSVAFWCNPISGHATLYWYQQILGQGPKLLIQFQNNGVVDDSQLPKDRFSAERLKGVDSTLKIQPAKLEDSAVYLCASSSLFGREGPLEQYFGPGTRLTVT.

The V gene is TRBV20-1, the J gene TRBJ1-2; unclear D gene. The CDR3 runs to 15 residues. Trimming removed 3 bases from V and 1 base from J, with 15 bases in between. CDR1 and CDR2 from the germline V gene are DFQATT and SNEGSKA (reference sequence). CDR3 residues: CSASYGLGINYGYTF. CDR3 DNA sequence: TGCAGTGCTAGTTACGGACTGGGGATTAACTATGGCTACACCTTC.

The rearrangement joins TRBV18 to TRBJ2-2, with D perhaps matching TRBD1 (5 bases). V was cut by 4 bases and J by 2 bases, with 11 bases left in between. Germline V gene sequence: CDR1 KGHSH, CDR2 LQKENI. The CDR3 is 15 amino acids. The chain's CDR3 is CASSLQTVNTGELFF. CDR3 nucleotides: TGTGCCAGCTCACTGCAGACAGTAAACACCGGGGAGCTGTTTTTT. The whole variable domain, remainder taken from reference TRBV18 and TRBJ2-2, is NAGVMQNPRHLVRRRGQEARLRCSPMKGHSHVYWYRQLPEEGLKFMVYLQKENIIDESGMPKERFSAEFPKEGPSILRIQQVVRGDSAAYFCASSLQTVNTGELFFGEGSRLTVL.

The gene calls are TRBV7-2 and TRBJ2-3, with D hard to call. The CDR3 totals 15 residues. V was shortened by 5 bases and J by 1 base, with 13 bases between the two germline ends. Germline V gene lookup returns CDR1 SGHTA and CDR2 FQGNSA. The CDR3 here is CASSPPGQGTDTQYF. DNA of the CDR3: TGTGCCAGCAGCCCCCCGGGCCAAGGCACAGATACGCAGTATTTT.

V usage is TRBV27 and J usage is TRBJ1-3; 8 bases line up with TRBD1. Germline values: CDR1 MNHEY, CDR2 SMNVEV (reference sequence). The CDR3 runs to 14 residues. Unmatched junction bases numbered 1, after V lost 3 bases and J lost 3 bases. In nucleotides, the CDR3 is TGTGCCAGCAGTTTGACAGGGGTTGGAAACACCATATATTTT. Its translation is CASSLTGVGNTIYF.

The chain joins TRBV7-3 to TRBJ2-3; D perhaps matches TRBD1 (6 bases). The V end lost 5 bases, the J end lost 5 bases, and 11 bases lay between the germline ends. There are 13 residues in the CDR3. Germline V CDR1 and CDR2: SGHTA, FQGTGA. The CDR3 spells CASSANREDTQYF. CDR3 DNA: TGTGCCAGCAGCGCCAACAGGGAAGATACGCAGTATTTT.

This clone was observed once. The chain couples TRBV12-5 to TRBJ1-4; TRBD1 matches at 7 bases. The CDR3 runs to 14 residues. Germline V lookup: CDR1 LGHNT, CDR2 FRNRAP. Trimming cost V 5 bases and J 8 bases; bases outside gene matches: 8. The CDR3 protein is CASGPHRGEEKLFF. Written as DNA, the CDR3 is TGTGCTAGTGGTCCTCACAGGGGTGAGGAAAAACTGTTTTTT.

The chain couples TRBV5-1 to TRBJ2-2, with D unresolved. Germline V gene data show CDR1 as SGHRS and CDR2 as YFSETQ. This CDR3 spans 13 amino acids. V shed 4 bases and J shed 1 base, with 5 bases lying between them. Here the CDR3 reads CASSTGNTGELFF. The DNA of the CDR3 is TGCGCCAGCAGCACGGGGAACACCGGGGAGCTGTTTTTT.

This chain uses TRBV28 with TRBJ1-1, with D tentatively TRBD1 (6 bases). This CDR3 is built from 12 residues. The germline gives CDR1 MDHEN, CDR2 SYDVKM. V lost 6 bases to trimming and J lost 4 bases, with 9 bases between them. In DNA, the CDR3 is TGTGCCAGCAGGCTACAGGGCACTGAAGCTTTCTTT. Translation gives CASRLQGTEAFF. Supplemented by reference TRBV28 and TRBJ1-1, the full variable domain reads DVKVTQSSRYLVKRTGEKVFLECVQDMDHENMFWYRQDPGLGLRLIYFSYDVKMKEKGDIPEGYSVSREKKERFSLILESASTNQTSMYLCASRLQGTEAFFGQGTRLTVV.

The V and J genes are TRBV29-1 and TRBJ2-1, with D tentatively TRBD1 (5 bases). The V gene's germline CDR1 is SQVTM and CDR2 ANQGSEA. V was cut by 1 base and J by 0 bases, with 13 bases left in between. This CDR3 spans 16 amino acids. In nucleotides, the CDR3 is TGCAGCGTTGAAGGGCCCGCGACAGCCTCCTACAATGAGCAGTTCTTC. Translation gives CSVEGPATASYNEQFF.

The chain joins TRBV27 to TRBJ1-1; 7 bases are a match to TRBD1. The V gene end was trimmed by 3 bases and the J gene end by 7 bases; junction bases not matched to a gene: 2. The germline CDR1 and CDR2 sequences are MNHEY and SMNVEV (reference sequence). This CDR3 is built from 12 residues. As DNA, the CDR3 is TGTGCCAGCAGTTTCCAGGGGGGTGAAGCTTTCTTT. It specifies CASSFQGGEAFF.

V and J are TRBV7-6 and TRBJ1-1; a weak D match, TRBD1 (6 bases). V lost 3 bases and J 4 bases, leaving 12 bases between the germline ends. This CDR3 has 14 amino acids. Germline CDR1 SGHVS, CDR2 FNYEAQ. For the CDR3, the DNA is TGTGCCAGCAGCTTCGGAGGGGGAATCACTGAAGCTTTCTTT. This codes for CASSFGGGITEAFF.

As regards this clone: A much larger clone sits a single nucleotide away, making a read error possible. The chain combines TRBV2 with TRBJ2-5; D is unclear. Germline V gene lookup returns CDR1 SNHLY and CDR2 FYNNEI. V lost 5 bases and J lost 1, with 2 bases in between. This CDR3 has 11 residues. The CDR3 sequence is CASSPQETQYF. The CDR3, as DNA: TGTGCCAGCAGTCCCCAAGAGACCCAGTACTTC.

For the CDR3, the DNA is TGCGCCAGCAGTGGAGGGACAGGGGTAACCTACGAGCAGTACTTC. Translating gives CASSGGTGVTYEQYF. The chain joins TRBV10-1 to TRBJ2-7; the match to TRBD1 covers 10 bases. The J segment lost 2 bases and the V segment lost 4 bases, leaving 5 bases of the junction unmatched. The CDR3 is 15 amino acids. Germline CDR1 reads WNHNN; CDR2 reads SYGVQD (reference sequence).

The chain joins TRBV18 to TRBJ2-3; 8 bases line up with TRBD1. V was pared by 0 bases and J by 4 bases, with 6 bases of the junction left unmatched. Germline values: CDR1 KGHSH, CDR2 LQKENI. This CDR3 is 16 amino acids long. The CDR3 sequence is CASSPPSGGLSDTQYF. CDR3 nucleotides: TGTGCCAGCTCACCACCTTCAGGGGGCTTGTCAGATACGCAGTATTTT.

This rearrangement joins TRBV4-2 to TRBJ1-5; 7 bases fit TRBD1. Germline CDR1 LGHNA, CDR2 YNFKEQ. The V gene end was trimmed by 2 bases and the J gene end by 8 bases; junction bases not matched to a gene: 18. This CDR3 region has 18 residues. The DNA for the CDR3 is TGTGCCAGCAGCCAATCGAACAAAGGTACAGGGGTGACGGAGCCCCAGCATTTT. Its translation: CASSQSNKGTGVTEPQHF.

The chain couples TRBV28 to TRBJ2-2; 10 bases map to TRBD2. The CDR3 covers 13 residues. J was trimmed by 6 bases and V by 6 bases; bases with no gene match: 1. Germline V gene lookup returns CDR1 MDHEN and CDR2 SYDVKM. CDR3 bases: TGTGCCAGCAGGCTAGCGGGAGCCGGGGAGCTGTTTTTT. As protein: CASRLAGAGELFF.

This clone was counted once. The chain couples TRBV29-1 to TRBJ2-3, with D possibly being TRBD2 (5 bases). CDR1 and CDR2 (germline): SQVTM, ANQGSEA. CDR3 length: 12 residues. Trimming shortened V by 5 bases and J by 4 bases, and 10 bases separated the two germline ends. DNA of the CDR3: TGCAGCGTTCCGGGGAGCCCAGATACGCAGTATTTT. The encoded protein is CSVPGSPDTQYF.